The 4 T cell receptor beta chains below all came from one sample that was sequenced in a study of T cell changes during pregnancy in multiple sclerosis (dated by TCRdb to between 2017 and 2020). Libraries came from the immunoSEQ multiplex PCR assay. Sourced from immuneACCESS, this table was stored by TCRdb with only in-frame sequences that have V and J called. A share of the clones is absent; for the studies checked, an unresolved V gene accounts for under half, and the remainder has no known explanation. The sample profile shows more than 9,000 clones; around 88% of them were found once. The ten largest account for 5.1% of the sample. Sequencing used CD8+ T cells from peripheral blood mononuclear cells, obtained in the first trimester of pregnancy. These TCRs come from a female donor in good health, enrolled as a control in a pregnancy study.

V and J are TRBV6-4 and TRBJ1-6, with 7 positions matching TRBD1. In germline, CDR1 is MRHNA, CDR2 SNTAGT. The V gene end was trimmed by 2 bases and the J gene end by 10 bases; junction bases not matched to a gene: 8. This CDR3 is 15 amino acids long. Written as DNA, the CDR3 is TGTGCCAGCAGTGACGGGGCAGGGGGGTCCTCACCCCTCCACTTT. It yields the protein CASSDGAGGSSPLHF.

The CDR3 DNA reads as TGCGCCAGCAGCCCCTCCGCGGTGAACTATGGCTACACCTTC. Its protein is CASSPSAVNYGYTF. This sequence joins TRBV4-3 and TRBJ1-2; D is unclear. The CDR3 covers 14 residues. Germline V gene lookup returns CDR1 LGHNA and CDR2 YSLEER. V was cut by 4 bases and J by 2 bases, with 11 bases left in between.

V gene TRBV13 combines with J gene TRBJ1-2; D unresolved. The CDR3 has 15 amino acids. V was trimmed by 4 bases and J by 6 bases, leaving 18 bases between them. The germline gives CDR1 PRHDT, CDR2 FYEKMQ (reference sequence). CDR3 bases: TGTGCCAGCAGCTCAAGACTTCCCGGACTTAATGGCTACACCTTC. Its translation: CASSSRLPGLNGYTF.

The chain joins TRBV4-3 to TRBJ1-3, with 9 nucleotides matching TRBD1. The CDR3 runs 20 residues. J lost 4 bases, V lost 0 bases, and 16 bases had no gene match. Germline-derived CDR1 and CDR2 are LGHNA and YSLEER. The CDR3 spells CASSQENRDRASLGGNTIYF. CDR3 DNA: TGCGCCAGCAGCCAAGAAAACCGGGACAGGGCCTCCTTGGGGGGAAACACCATATATTTT.